These 32 T cell receptor beta chains were all obtained from the same sample, sequenced in a study of human T cells and chemical hapten exposure. The time point denotes: patch test 1, 2 weeks after DPC sensitization. Treatment of the sample: therapeutic diphenylcyclopropenone sensitization with weekly scalp DPC. TCRdb used MiXCR to reprocess the RACE reads, holding one entry per CDR3 protein. The sample holds fewer than 95,000 distinct CDR3 sequences; 10% are singletons and the top ten take about 2%. This sample comprised whole blood, obtained in connection with sensitization to the hapten diphenylcyclopropenone (DPC). The receptors originated from a man between 35 and 55 years old with alopecia areata. Some clones in this sample may be carry-over from other donors' samples.

Many counts were recorded for this clonotype. J is TRBJ1-5 and V is TRBV7-2; D possibly corresponds to TRBD1 (6 bases). V lost 10 bases, J lost 5 bases, and 15 bases lay in between. From germline, CDR1 is SGHTA and CDR2 FQGNSA. CDR3 length: 13 residues. DNA for the CDR3: TGTGCCAACGCCGACAGGTTCCATCAGCCCCAGCATTTT. Protein sequence: CANADRFHQPQHF.

The V gene is TRBV20-1, the J gene TRBJ2-5, with 9 bases lining up with TRBD2. V trimming: 0 bases; J trimming: 7 bases; junction bases outside the gene matches: 9. The CDR3 sequence is 15 residues long. Germline values: CDR1 DFQATT, CDR2 SNEGSKA (reference sequence). The CDR3 region has the DNA TGCAGTGCTAGAGATCTTGGCGGGGGGGTCGGGACCCAGTACTTC. Protein: CSARDLGGGVGTQYF.

In this sample, this clonotype turned up a few times. The J gene is TRBJ1-5, the V gene TRBV11-1, with unresolved D. This CDR3 is 15 amino acids long. V was pared by 5 bases and J by 6 bases, with 17 bases between. Per germline, CDR1 SGHAT and CDR2 FQDESV (reference sequence). CDR3 DNA: TGTGCCAGCAGCCTCACCACTGACCACGGTCAGCCCCAGCATTTT. Encoded protein: CASSLTTDHGQPQHF.

The rearrangement joins TRBV7-9 to TRBJ2-5, with D possibly being TRBD2 (6 bases). V was shortened by 5 bases and J by 1 base, with 14 bases between the two germline ends. The V gene's germline CDR1 is SEHNR and CDR2 FQNEAQ (reference sequence). The CDR3 has 15 amino acids. CDR3 region: CASSLLAKGQETQYF. The CDR3 coding sequence is TGTGCCAGCAGCCTGCTAGCGAAGGGCCAAGAGACCCAGTACTTC.

This clonotype was detected only a few times. The chain has TRBV21-1 and TRBJ2-7; no DNA check was done on the table's D call, TRBD1. TRBV21-1 is marked as a pseudogene. The CDR3 consists of 12 residues. The CDR3 DNA sequence: TGTGCCAGCCCCCCGGTGACCTACGAGCAGTACTTC. It specifies CASPPVTYEQYF.

This clonotype was picked up a small number of times. The gene calls are TRBV11-1 and TRBJ2-1; 7 bases line up with TRBD2. The CDR3 totals 16 residues. Germline loops: CDR1 SGHAT, CDR2 FQDESV (reference sequence). The J segment lost 0 bases and the V segment lost 2 bases, leaving 4 bases of the junction unmatched. The CDR3 is CASSLPLADSYNEQFF. CDR3 bases: TGTGCCAGCAGCTTACCTCTAGCGGACTCCTACAATGAGCAGTTCTTC.

This clonotype was seen a handful of times. The rearrangement links TRBV29-1 to TRBJ2-7; D not certain. Trimming cost V 7 bases and J 2 bases, with 6 bases left between them. Germline lookup yields CDR1 SQVTM and CDR2 ANQGSEA. The CDR3 runs to 10 residues. The CDR3 reads CSAWTYEQYV. The CDR3, as DNA: TGCAGCGCATGGACCTACGAGCAGTACGTC.

The chain recombines TRBV28 with TRBJ2-2; D might be TRBD2 (5 bases). This CDR3 region has 17 residues. CDR1 is MDHEN and CDR2 is SYDVKM in the germline V gene. Deletions cut 8 bases from V and 1 base from J, with 20 bases between. The CDR3 loop reads CASAVKVRGVNTGELFF. The CDR3 DNA reads as TGTGCCAGCGCAGTGAAAGTCCGGGGTGTGAACACCGGGGAGCTGTTTTTT.

At least ten counts were recorded for this clonotype. V gene TRBV12-3 or TRBV12-4 combines with J gene TRBJ1-1; no clear D gene. This CDR3 has 11 amino acids. The V end lost 0 bases, the J end lost 6 bases, and 2 bases lay between the germline ends. In DNA form, the CDR3 reads TGTGCCAGCAGTTTAGCATCTGAAGCTTTCTTT. Protein: CASSLASEAFF.

This clonotype was observed a handful of times. This chain connects TRBV20-1 to TRBJ2-5; TRBD1 aligns across 10 bases. The J segment lost 5 bases and the V segment lost 0 bases, leaving 9 bases of the junction unmatched. The CDR3 has 16 residues. Germline CDR1 and CDR2: DFQATT and SNEGSKA (reference sequence). The CDR3 sequence is CSARDPVTGGWETQYF. DNA for the CDR3: TGCAGTGCTAGAGATCCGGTGACAGGGGGCTGGGAGACCCAGTACTTC.

The J gene is TRBJ2-1, the V gene TRBV11-3; TRBD1 is a possible D gene (6 bases). Trimming stripped 4 bases from V and 6 bases from J, with 25 bases between. CDR1 is SGHNT, CDR2 YENEEA, per germline. CDR3 size: 18 residues. CDR3: CASSSPDSVPIDFNEQFF. The CDR3 bases are TGTGCCAGCAGCTCCCCGGACAGTGTGCCCATCGATTTCAATGAGCAGTTCTTC.

This clonotype showed up just a few times. The chain joins TRBV12-3 or TRBV12-4 to TRBJ2-5, with D possibly being TRBD2 (6 bases). The CDR3 consists of 13 residues. Trimming stripped 9 bases from V and 0 bases from J, with 11 bases between. The CDR3 DNA follows: TGTGCCAGTCAATCGGGGGACCAAGAGACCCAGTACTTC. Translation gives CASQSGDQETQYF.

The chain links TRBV5-5 to TRBJ2-7; D perhaps matches TRBD1 (6 bases). V lost 0 bases and J lost 1, with 8 bases in between. This CDR3 is 14 amino acids long. Looked up from germline, CDR1 is SGHKS and CDR2 is YYEKEE (reference sequence). The CDR3 spells CASSLARGSYEQYV. CDR3 nucleotide sequence: TGTGCCAGCAGCTTGGCCAGGGGTTCCTACGAGCAGTACGTC.

The rearrangement uses TRBV28 and TRBJ2-3, with D unresolved. The germline CDR1 and CDR2 sequences are MDHEN and SYDVKM. Deletions cut 6 bases from V and 14 bases from J, with 18 bases between. There are 12 residues in the CDR3. This chain's CDR3 is CASSPLRLFLYF. The CDR3 coding sequence is TGTGCCAGCAGCCCGCTGAGACTTTTTCTGTATTTT.

This clonotype has a handful of counts. The chain uses TRBV11-3 and TRBJ2-1, with 11 bases fitting TRBD2. CDR1 and CDR2 from the germline V gene are SGHNT and YENEEA. This CDR3 region has 16 residues. Trimming at V came to 4 bases and at J to 10 bases, leaving 12 bases not matched to a gene. The CDR3 is CASSWGLAAPSQEQFF. The CDR3 DNA reads as TGTGCCAGCAGCTGGGGACTAGCGGCTCCCTCGCAGGAGCAGTTCTTC.

V is TRBV7-6 and J is TRBJ2-3; D gene unclear. The CDR3 is 14 residues long. CDR1 and CDR2 (germline): SGHVS, FNYEAQ. V lost 8 bases, J lost 5 bases, and 17 bases lay in between. CDR3 residues: CASGGGAGVDTQYF. The CDR3 DNA reads as TGTGCCAGCGGTGGCGGAGCTGGGGTAGATACGCAGTATTTT. The whole variable domain, filled in from reference TRBV7-6 and TRBJ2-3, reads GAGVSQSPRYKVTKRGQDVALRCDPISGHVSLYWYRQALGQGPEFLTYFNYEAQQDKSGLPNDRFSAERPEGSISTLTIQRTEQRDSAMYRCASGGGAGVDTQYFGPGTRLTVL.

This clonotype has only a few counts. V usage is TRBV7-9 and J usage is TRBJ2-3; TRBD2 matches at 7 bases. V was pared by 6 bases and J by 3 bases, with 9 bases of the junction left unmatched. CDR3 length: 15 amino acids. Germline V CDR1 and CDR2: SEHNR, FQNEAQ (reference sequence). CDR3 sequence (DNA): TGTGCCAGCAGGTCCCTACTAGCGAGTACAGATACGCAGTATTTT. Translation gives CASRSLLASTDTQYF.

This clonotype was counted many times. The chain combines TRBV10-3 with TRBJ2-7; 9 bases agree with TRBD2. V lost 8 bases, J lost 1 base, and 15 bases stayed unmatched. The CDR3 spans 17 residues. Germline CDR1 and CDR2: ENHRY and SYGVKD. CDR3 residues: CAISPGTGTSRSYEQYF. The CDR3 nucleotides read TGTGCCATCTCCCCCGGAACCGGGACTAGCCGATCCTACGAGCAGTACTTC.

Many counts were recorded for this clonotype. This chain connects TRBV7-2 to TRBJ1-6, with D uncertain. Germline V CDR1 and CDR2: SGHTA, FQGNSA. This CDR3 region has 14 residues. The V end was cut by 5 bases, the J end by 7 bases, with 12 bases between. CDR3 coding DNA: TGTGCCAGCAGCCCAACCCTCGGAAATTCACCCCTCCACTTT. Encoded protein: CASSPTLGNSPLHF.

This chain connects TRBV20-1 to TRBJ2-3, with TRBD1 matching 8 bases. J gave up 1 base and V 5 bases, and 2 bases lay outside the gene matches. This CDR3 has 13 amino acids. Germline V lookup: CDR1 DFQATT, CDR2 SNEGSKA (reference sequence). The CDR3 sequence is CSAGQGGTDTQYF. The CDR3 DNA reads TGCAGTGCTGGACAGGGCGGCACAGATACGCAGTATTTT.

This clonotype has more than one count but fewer than ten. This chain connects TRBV10-3 to TRBJ2-3; TRBD2 aligns across 11 bases. Germline CDR1 reads ENHRY; CDR2 reads SYGVKD. The CDR3 sequence is 16 residues long. The junction had 12 bases not matched to a gene; V was cut back by 8 bases and J by 5 bases. The CDR3 sequence: CAIAPSRGLAEDTQYF. The CDR3 DNA follows: TGTGCCATCGCCCCTTCGAGGGGACTAGCGGAAGATACGCAGTATTTT.

This chain connects TRBV14 to TRBJ2-3; either TRBD1 or TRBD2 may supply D (5 bases each). CDR3 length: 15 residues. Germline CDR1 is SGHDN and CDR2 is FVKESK. Deletions cut 2 bases from V and 2 bases from J, with 11 bases between. Here the CDR3 reads CASSQRDRYTDTQYF. The CDR3, as DNA: TGTGCCAGCAGCCAAAGGGACCGTTACACAGATACGCAGTATTTT.

Many counts were recorded for this clonotype. The rearrangement links TRBV28 to TRBJ1-2, with D unresolved. Germline-derived CDR1 and CDR2 are MDHEN and SYDVKM. The CDR3 covers 14 residues. Trimming removed 3 bases from V and 8 bases from J, with 16 bases in between. CDR3 protein: CASSFTGPEKGYTF. Written as DNA, the CDR3 is TGTGCCAGCAGTTTCACCGGTCCCGAGAAGGGCTACACCTTC.

This chain links TRBV7-8 with TRBJ2-7; maybe TRBD1 (5 bases). V was cut by 2 bases and J by 2 bases, with 13 bases left in between. Per the germline V gene, CDR1 is SGHVS and CDR2 is FQNEAQ. This CDR3 has 15 amino acids. The CDR3 spells CASSLNNRQTYEQYV. In nucleotides, the CDR3 is TGTGCCAGCAGCTTAAATAACCGACAGACCTACGAGCAGTACGTC.

This sequence joins TRBV4-3 and TRBJ2-6; possibly TRBD1 or TRBD2 for D (6 bases each). Trimming took off 0 bases at V and 3 bases at J, with 9 bases between the two ends. The CDR3 is made up of 16 amino acids. Germline values: CDR1 LGHNA, CDR2 YSLEER. This chain's CDR3 is CASSQEEGGGANVLTF. The CDR3 nucleotides read TGCGCCAGCAGCCAAGAAGAGGGGGGTGGGGCCAACGTCCTGACTTTC.

This rearrangement joins TRBV18 to TRBJ2-7, with TRBD2 matching over 11 bases. V shed 5 bases, J shed 5 bases, and the junction held 5 bases outside the gene matches. The CDR3 covers 14 residues. Germline CDR1 reads KGHSH; CDR2 reads LQKENI. The DNA for the CDR3 is TGTGCCAGCTCATCGACTAGCGGGATCAACGAGCAGTACTTC. Amino acid sequence: CASSSTSGINEQYF.

This clonotype was found once. The chain joins TRBV6-2 or TRBV6-3 to TRBJ2-1; 10 bases agree with TRBD1. CDR1 is MNHEY, CDR2 SVGEGT, per germline. The CDR3 contains 18 residues. The V gene end was trimmed by 2 bases and the J gene end by 6 bases; junction bases not matched to a gene: 13. CDR3 residues: CASSYRRTGTGEGNEQFF. The DNA of the CDR3 is TGTGCCAGCAGTTACCGTCGTACCGGGACAGGGGAGGGCAATGAGCAGTTCTTC.

This clonotype was counted a few times. This chain joins TRBV6-6 and TRBJ2-2; D not certain. Germline values: CDR1 MNHNY, CDR2 SVGAGI (reference sequence). The CDR3 is 14 residues long. Trimming pared 3 bases from V and 6 bases from J, leaving 11 bases between. The CDR3 sequence: CASSYISPPGELFF. The CDR3 nucleotides are TGTGCCAGCAGTTATATCTCCCCTCCCGGGGAGCTGTTTTTT.

This chain uses TRBV6-6 with TRBJ1-5; 7 bases line up with TRBD1. Trimming at V came to 5 bases and at J to 0 bases, leaving 10 bases not matched to a gene. The CDR3 extends over 17 amino acids. The V gene's germline CDR1 is MNHNY and CDR2 SVGAGI (reference sequence). CDR3 nucleotides: TGTGCCAGCAGTCTATTCGACAGGGACTATAGCAATCAGCCCCAGCATTTT. Its protein is CASSLFDRDYSNQPQHF.

This clonotype was seen more than once but under ten times. The chain carries TRBV6-2 or TRBV6-3 and TRBJ2-2; 8 bases agree with TRBD2. The CDR3 has 15 residues. CDR1 is MNHEY, CDR2 SVGEGT, per germline. After removal of 2 bases from V and 6 bases from J, the junction contained 5 bases not matched to a gene. Here the CDR3 DNA reads TGTGCCAGCAGTTACCCCGGGAGGGCCTCCGGGGAGCTGTTTTTT. Translating gives CASSYPGRASGELFF.

The rearrangement uses TRBV12-3 or TRBV12-4 and TRBJ1-1, with D unclear. The germline V and J ends were trimmed by 3 bases and 0 bases, with 11 bases remaining between them. The CDR3 sequence is 15 residues long. CDR3 in amino acids: CASSFDPGMNTEAFF. CDR3 nucleotide sequence: TGTGCCAGCAGTTTCGATCCGGGCATGAACACTGAAGCTTTCTTT.

This clonotype was recorded many times. The chain employs TRBV7-2 and TRBJ2-3; a possible D gene is TRBD2 (6 bases). This CDR3 has 13 residues. CDR1 is SGHTA, CDR2 FQGNSA, per germline. The V gene lost 1 base and the J gene lost 6 bases, with 8 bases spanning the gap. CDR3 sequence reads: CASSLVGGDTQYF. The DNA of the CDR3 is TGTGCCAGCAGCTTAGTTGGAGGGGATACGCAGTATTTT.